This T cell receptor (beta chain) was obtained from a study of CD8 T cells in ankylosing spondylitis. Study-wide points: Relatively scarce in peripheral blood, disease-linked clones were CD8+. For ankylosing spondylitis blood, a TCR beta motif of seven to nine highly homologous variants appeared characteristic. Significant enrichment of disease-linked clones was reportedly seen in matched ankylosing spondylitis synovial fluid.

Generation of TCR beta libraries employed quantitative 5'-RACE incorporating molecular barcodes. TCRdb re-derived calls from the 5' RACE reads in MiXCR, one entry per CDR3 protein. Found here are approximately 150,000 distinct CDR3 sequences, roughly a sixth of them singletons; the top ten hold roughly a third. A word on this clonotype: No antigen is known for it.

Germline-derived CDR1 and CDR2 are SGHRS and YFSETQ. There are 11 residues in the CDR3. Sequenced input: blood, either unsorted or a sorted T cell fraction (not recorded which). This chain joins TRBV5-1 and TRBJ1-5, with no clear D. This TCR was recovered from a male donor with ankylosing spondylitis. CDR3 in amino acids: CGGEWDQPQHF. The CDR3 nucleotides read TGCGGGGGAGAGTGGGATCAGCCCCAGCATTTT.